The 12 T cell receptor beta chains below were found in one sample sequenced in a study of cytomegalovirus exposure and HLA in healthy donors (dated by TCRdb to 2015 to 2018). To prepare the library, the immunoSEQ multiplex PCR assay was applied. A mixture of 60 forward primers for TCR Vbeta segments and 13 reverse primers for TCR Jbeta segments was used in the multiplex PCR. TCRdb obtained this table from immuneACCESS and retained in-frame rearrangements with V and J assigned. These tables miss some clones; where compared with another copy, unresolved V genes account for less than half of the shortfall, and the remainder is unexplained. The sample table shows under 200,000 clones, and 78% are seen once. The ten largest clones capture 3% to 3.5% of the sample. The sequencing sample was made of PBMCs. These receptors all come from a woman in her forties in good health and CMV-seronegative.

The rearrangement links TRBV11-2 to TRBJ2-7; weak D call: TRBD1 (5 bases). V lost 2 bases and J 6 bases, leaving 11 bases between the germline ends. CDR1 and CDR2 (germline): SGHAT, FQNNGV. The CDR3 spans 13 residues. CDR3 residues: CASSLYLQGEQYF. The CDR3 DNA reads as TGTGCCAGCAGCTTATATCTCCAGGGCGAGCAGTACTTC.

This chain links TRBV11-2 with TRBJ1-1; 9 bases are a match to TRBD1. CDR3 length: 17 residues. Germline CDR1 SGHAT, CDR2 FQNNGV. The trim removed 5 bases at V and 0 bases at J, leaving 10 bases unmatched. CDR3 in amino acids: CASSLTTGGQLNTEAFF. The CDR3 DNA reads TGTGCCAGCAGCCTCACGACAGGGGGACAACTGAACACTGAAGCTTTCTTT.

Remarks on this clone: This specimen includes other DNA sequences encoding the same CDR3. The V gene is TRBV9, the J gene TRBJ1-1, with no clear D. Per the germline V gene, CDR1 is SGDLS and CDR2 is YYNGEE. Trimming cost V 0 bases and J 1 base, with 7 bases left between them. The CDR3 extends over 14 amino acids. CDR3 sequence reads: CASSVVSGNTEAFF. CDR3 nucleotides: TGTGCCAGCAGCGTAGTTTCCGGGAACACTGAAGCTTTCTTT.

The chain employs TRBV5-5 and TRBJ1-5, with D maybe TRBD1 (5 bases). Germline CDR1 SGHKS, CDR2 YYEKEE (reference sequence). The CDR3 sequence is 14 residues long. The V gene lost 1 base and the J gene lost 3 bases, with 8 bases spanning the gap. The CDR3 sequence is CASSLRQNNQPQHF. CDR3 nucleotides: TGTGCCAGCAGCTTGAGACAGAACAATCAGCCCCAGCATTTT.

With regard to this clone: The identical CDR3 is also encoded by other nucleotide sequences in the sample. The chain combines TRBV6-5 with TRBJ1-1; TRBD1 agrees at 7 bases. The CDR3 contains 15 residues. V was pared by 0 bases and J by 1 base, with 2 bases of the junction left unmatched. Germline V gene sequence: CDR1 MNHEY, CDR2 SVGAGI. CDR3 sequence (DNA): TGTGCCAGCAGTTACTCGAACAGGGGGAACACTGAAGCTTTCTTT. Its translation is CASSYSNRGNTEAFF.

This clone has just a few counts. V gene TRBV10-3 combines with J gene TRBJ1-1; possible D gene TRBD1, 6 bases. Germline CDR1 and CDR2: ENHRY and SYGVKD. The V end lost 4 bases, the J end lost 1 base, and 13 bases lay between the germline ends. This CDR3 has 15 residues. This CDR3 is CAISAASQGNTEAFF. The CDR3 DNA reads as TGTGCCATCAGTGCGGCCTCACAGGGGAACACTGAAGCTTTCTTT.

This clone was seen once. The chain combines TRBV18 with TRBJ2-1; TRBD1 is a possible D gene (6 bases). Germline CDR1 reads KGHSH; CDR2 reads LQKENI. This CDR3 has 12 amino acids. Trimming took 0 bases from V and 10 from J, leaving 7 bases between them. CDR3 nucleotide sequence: TGTGCCAGCTCACCACCCGGGACAGAGCAGTTCTTC. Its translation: CASSPPGTEQFF.

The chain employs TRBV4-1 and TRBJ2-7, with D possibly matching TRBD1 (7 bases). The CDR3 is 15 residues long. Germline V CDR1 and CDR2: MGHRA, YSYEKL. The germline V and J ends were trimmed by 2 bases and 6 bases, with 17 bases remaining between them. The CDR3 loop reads CASSQNGGKGAEQYF. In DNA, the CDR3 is TGCGCCAGCAGCCAAAACGGGGGCAAGGGGGCCGAGCAGTACTTC.

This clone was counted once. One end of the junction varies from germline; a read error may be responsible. CDR3 sequence (DNA): TGTTCCAGCAGCTGTGAACCAACTAGCGGGGGGGCCTGCGAGCAGTACTTC. It encodes CSSSCEPTSGGACEQYF. The chain recombines TRBV7-9 with TRBJ2-7; 13 bases match TRBD2. Germline V gene data show CDR1 as SEHNR and CDR2 as FQNEAQ (reference sequence). The CDR3 length is 17 residues. The complete variable domain, with remaining parts taken from reference TRBV7-9 and TRBJ2-7, reads DTGVSQNPRHKITKRGQNVTFRCDPISEHNRLYWYRQTLGQGPEFLTYFQNEAQLEKSRLLSDRFSAERPKGSFSTLEIQRTEQGDSAMYLCSSSCEPTSGGACEQYFGPGTRLTVT.

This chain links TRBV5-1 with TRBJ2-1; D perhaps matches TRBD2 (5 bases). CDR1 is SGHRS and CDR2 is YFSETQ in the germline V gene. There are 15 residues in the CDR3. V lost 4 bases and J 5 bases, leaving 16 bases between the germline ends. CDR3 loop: CASSPLRAVDNEQFF. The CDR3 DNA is TGCGCCAGCAGCCCGCTGAGGGCCGTTGACAATGAGCAGTTCTTC.

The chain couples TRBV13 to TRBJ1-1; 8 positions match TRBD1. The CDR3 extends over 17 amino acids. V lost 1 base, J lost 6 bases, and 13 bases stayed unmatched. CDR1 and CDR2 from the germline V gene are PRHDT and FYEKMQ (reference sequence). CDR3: CASSLARTGWVNAEAFF. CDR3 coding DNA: TGTGCCAGCAGCTTAGCCCGGACAGGGTGGGTAAACGCTGAAGCTTTCTTT.

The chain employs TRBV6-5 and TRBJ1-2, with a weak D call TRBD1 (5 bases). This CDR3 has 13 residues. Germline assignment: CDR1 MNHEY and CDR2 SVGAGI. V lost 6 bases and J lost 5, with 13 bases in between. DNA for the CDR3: TGTGCCAGCAGCCCCGTGGGGGGATATGGCTACACCTTC. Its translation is CASSPVGGYGYTF.